The next 18 T cell receptor beta chains were all read from a single sample in a study of human T cells and chemical hapten exposure. Described time point: pre-sensitization, week 0. As for treatment: therapeutic diphenylcyclopropenone sensitization with weekly scalp DPC. TCRdb reanalysed the RACE reads using MiXCR and keeps one entry per CDR3 protein. The sample comprises roughly 380,000 distinct CDR3 sequences, 5% to 6.5% of which are singletons, and 2.5% to 3% rests with the top ten. Specimen: whole blood, collected in connection with sensitization to the hapten diphenylcyclopropenone (DPC). These receptors were collected from a woman aged 45-65 years with alopecia areata. Some clones in this sample may be carry-over from other donors' samples.

This chain uses TRBV10-2 with TRBJ1-5, with unresolved D. Trimming left V 6 bases short and J 0 bases short, with 9 bases between. The CDR3 has 14 amino acids. Per the germline V gene, CDR1 is WSHSY and CDR2 is SAAADI. The CDR3 DNA reads as TGCGCCAGCAGGCAAGGTCTTAGCAATCAGCCCCAGCATTTT. It translates to CASRQGLSNQPQHF.

This clonotype came up many times. The V gene is TRBV20-1, the J gene TRBJ2-7; the match to TRBD2 covers 8 bases. Germline V lookup: CDR1 DFQATT, CDR2 SNEGSKA (reference sequence). CDR3 length: 14 amino acids. The V and J ends lost 2 bases and 4 bases, in that order; junction bases with no gene match: 7. CDR3 in DNA: TGCAGTGCTAGACTACCGGGACTAGTGTACGAGCAGTACTTC. Amino acids: CSARLPGLVYEQYF.

This chain joins TRBV16 and TRBJ2-4, with a possible D match to TRBD2 (5 bases). The CDR3 has 16 residues. The germline gives CDR1 KGHSY, CDR2 FQNENV. Deletions cut 7 bases from V and 0 bases from J, with 16 bases between. CDR3 sequence (DNA): TGTGCCAGCACCCCTGAGGGAGTTTCAGCCAAAAACATTCAGTACTTC. This codes for CASTPEGVSAKNIQYF. Full variable domain (rest looked up from reference TRBV16 and TRBJ2-4): GEEVAQTPKHLVRGEGQKAKLYCAPIKGHSYVFWYQQVLKNEFKFLISFQNENVFDETGMPKERFSAKCLPNSPCSLEIQATKLEDSAVYFCASTPEGVSAKNIQYFGAGTRLSVL.

The rearrangement joins TRBV20-1 to TRBJ2-7; D may be TRBD1 (5 bases). Trimming pared 5 bases from V and 6 bases from J, leaving 17 bases between. Germline V CDR1 and CDR2: DFQATT, SNEGSKA (reference sequence). CDR3 length: 13 residues. DNA of the CDR3: TGCAGTGCTCAGAGAACTGTTAGGGGCGAGCAGTACTTC. This encodes CSAQRTVRGEQYF.

There are a few counts of this clonotype. The rearrangement joins TRBV6-4 to TRBJ1-5; tentatively, D is TRBD1 (5 bases). Germline CDR1 is MRHNA and CDR2 is SNTAGT. CDR3 length: 15 residues. V lost 3 bases and J 4 bases, leaving 13 bases between the germline ends. CDR3 protein: CASSEIQGGNQPQHF. CDR3 sequence (DNA): TGTGCCAGCAGTGAGATCCAGGGAGGAAATCAGCCCCAGCATTTT.

This clonotype has only a few counts. V is TRBV25-1 and J is TRBJ2-2; D unresolved. The V and J ends lost 3 bases and 0 bases respectively, with 8 bases between them. CDR3 length: 15 residues. In germline, CDR1 is MGHDK, CDR2 SYGVNS. CDR3: CASSDVPPNTGELFF. The CDR3 nucleotides are TGTGCCAGCAGTGATGTCCCCCCGAACACCGGGGAGCTGTTTTTT. Supplemented by reference TRBV25-1 and TRBJ2-2, the full variable domain reads EADIYQTPRYLVIGTGKKITLECSQTMGHDKMYWYQQDPGMELHLIHYSYGVNSTEKGDLSSESTVSRIRTEHFPLTLESARPSHTSQYLCASSDVPPNTGELFFGEGSRLTVL.

This clonotype was recorded many times. The V gene is TRBV6-6, the J gene TRBJ2-1; D unclear. Trimming cost V 6 bases and J 5 bases, with 11 bases left between them. CDR3 length equals 13 residues. Germline CDR1 is MNHNY and CDR2 is SVGAGI (reference sequence). The CDR3 protein is CASRIVGHNEQFF. In DNA form, the CDR3 reads TGTGCCAGCAGAATAGTAGGGCACAATGAGCAGTTCTTC.

This clonotype was recorded many times. The chain links TRBV14 to TRBJ2-3; TRBD2 is a possible D gene (7 bases). The CDR3 loop spans 16 amino acids. Germline V gives CDR1 SGHDN, CDR2 FVKESK. V lost 0 bases, J lost 2 bases, and 12 bases lay in between. The CDR3 nucleotides read TGTGCCAGCAGCCAAGATGGAGGGGGGGCCACAGATACGCAGTATTTT. Protein: CASSQDGGGATDTQYF.

This clonotype was seen at least ten times. This sequence joins TRBV20-1 and TRBJ2-7; D is uncertain. CDR3 length: 12 amino acids. Germline V gene data show CDR1 as DFQATT and CDR2 as SNEGSKA (reference sequence). Trimming took off 5 bases at V and 0 bases at J, with 8 bases between the two ends. This CDR3 is CSARTDSYEQYF. Here the CDR3 DNA reads TGCAGTGCTCGGACCGACTCCTACGAGCAGTACTTC.

The chain combines TRBV6-5 with TRBJ2-5, with 9 bases matching TRBD1. There are 16 residues in the CDR3. Germline loops: CDR1 MNHEY, CDR2 SVGAGI. V dropped 2 bases and J dropped 4; count of bases not matched to a gene: 8. CDR3 region: CASSYTGGGRGETQYF. The CDR3 DNA is TGTGCCAGCAGTTACACAGGGGGCGGCCGTGGAGAGACCCAGTACTTC.

This clonotype came up many times. The gene calls are TRBV29-1 and TRBJ2-5; 10 bases map to TRBD1. CDR3 length equals 14 residues. Germline lookup yields CDR1 SQVTM and CDR2 ANQGSEA. V lost 6 bases and J lost 5; bases outside the gene matches: 9. The CDR3 loop reads CSVAQTGGLETQYF. In nucleotides, the CDR3 is TGCAGCGTCGCCCAGACAGGGGGCCTCGAGACCCAGTACTTC.

This clonotype was recorded at least ten times. V usage is TRBV3-1 and J usage is TRBJ2-3; 11 bases are a match to TRBD2. With V trimmed by 0 bases and J by 3 bases, 8 bases remained unmatched. Germline CDR1 is LGHDT and CDR2 is YNNKEL (reference sequence). This CDR3 contains 18 residues. The CDR3 bases are TGTGCCAGCAGCCAAGATCGGTTCACTAGCGGGAGTACAGATACGCAGTATTTT. Residues: CASSQDRFTSGSTDTQYF.

This chain connects TRBV12-3 or TRBV12-4 to TRBJ1-1; no clear D gene. V was cut by 3 bases and J by 0 bases, with 11 bases left in between. The CDR3 loop spans 15 amino acids. The CDR3 protein is CASSFQPPLNTEAFF. In nucleotides, the CDR3 is TGTGCCAGCAGTTTTCAACCCCCATTGAACACTGAAGCTTTCTTT.

This clonotype was observed a handful of times. The rearrangement uses TRBV27 and TRBJ2-7, with 9 bases matching TRBD2. The CDR3 contains 15 residues. V shed 5 bases, J shed 5 bases, and the junction held 10 bases outside the gene matches. The germline V gene has CDR1 MNHEY and CDR2 SMNVEV (reference sequence). Written as DNA, the CDR3 is TGTGCCAGCAGTCCCTCTGCTAGCGGGGCCAACGAGCAGTACTTC. Its protein is CASSPSASGANEQYF.

Ten or more counts support this clonotype. V and J are TRBV12-3 or TRBV12-4 and TRBJ2-5; TRBD1 matches 8 bases. CDR3 length equals 13 residues. V shed 5 bases and J 4 bases; nucleotides not matched to a gene: 3. CDR3 loop: CASSPRGRETQYF. The CDR3 DNA reads TGTGCCAGCAGTCCCAGGGGGCGAGAGACCCAGTACTTC.

This chain joins TRBV19 and TRBJ2-6; D gene unclear. This CDR3 spans 18 amino acids. The germline V gene encodes CDR1 LNHDA and CDR2 SQIVND (reference sequence). With 3 bases removed from V and 0 bases from J, the gap between germline ends came to 15 bases. Here the CDR3 reads CASSIGRGLSSGANVLTF. The CDR3 bases are TGTGCCAGTAGTATCGGTAGAGGTTTAAGCTCTGGGGCCAACGTCCTGACTTTC.

This clonotype was seen at least ten times. The V call is TRBV29-1, the J call TRBJ1-2; D unclear. CDR1 and CDR2 from the germline V gene are SQVTM and ANQGSEA. The CDR3 is made up of 13 amino acids. Trimming shortened V by 6 bases and J by 7 bases, and 18 bases separated the two germline ends. The CDR3 nucleotides read TGCAGCGTCCCAGGTCCTTTAAGAGGTGGCTACACCTTC. Translated, it gives CSVPGPLRGGYTF.

The sample holds many counts of this clonotype. CDR3 nucleotide sequence: TGTGCCAGCAGCTTAGCCCCGGGGCGGCGTGTAGATACGCAGTATTTT. Translating gives CASSLAPGRRVDTQYF. The chain combines TRBV7-2 with TRBJ2-3; D might be TRBD1 or TRBD2, each matching 5 bases. CDR1 SGHTA and CDR2 FQGNSA come from the germline V gene. The CDR3 has 16 residues. Trimming removed 0 bases from V and 5 bases from J, with 15 bases in between.